This T cell receptor beta chain was sequenced for a study of shared clonotypes between healthy human individuals. In its sample, this clone was seen a few times. The method was immunoSEQ multiplex PCR; TCRdb's version includes in-frame clones alone and lacks a portion of them. The sample has fewer than 1.4 million clones, roughly 74% seen once. V lost 5 bases, J lost 4 bases, and 8 bases lay in between. CDR1 SEHNR and CDR2 FQNEAQ come from the germline V gene (reference sequence). The CDR3 is 12 amino acids. The sequencing sample was made of memory CD4+ T cells from PBMCs. Documented subset: CD45RA-negative fraction. The rearrangement uses TRBV7-9 and TRBJ1-1, with D uncertain. The clonotype originates from a man between 18 and 35 years old in good health. Some clones in this sample may be carry-over from other donors' samples. In DNA form, the CDR3 reads TGTGCCAGCAGCAGCAGTGGCACTGAAGCTTTCTTT. It is translated as CASSSSGTEAFF.